Presented here are 8 T cell receptor beta chains from one specimen sequenced in a study of shared clonotypes between healthy human individuals (dated by TCRdb to 2018 to 2021). Library preparation used the immunoSEQ multiplex PCR assay. Sourced from immuneACCESS, this table was stored by TCRdb with only in-frame sequences that have V and J called. A share of the clones is absent; for the studies checked, an unresolved V gene accounts for under half, and the remainder has no known explanation. Within this sample are about 2 million clones, with about 95% of them counted one time only. The ten largest clones take up 1% to 1.5% of the sample. CD8 naive samples consisted of CD45RO-negative cells that were positively selected for CCR7, yielding a CD45RA+CCR7+ population without TemRA cells. The source material was naive CD8+ T cells sorted from blood. The sample's cell subset or site, from its label and the paper: CD45RA+CCR7+. These receptors were collected from a man aged 18 to 29 in good health.

The V gene is TRBV7-9, the J gene TRBJ2-1, with 9 bases matching TRBD2. J was trimmed by 4 bases and V by 2 bases; bases with no gene match: 9. Germline V gene lookup returns CDR1 SEHNR and CDR2 FQNEAQ (reference sequence). The CDR3 spans 17 residues. The CDR3 region has the DNA TGTGCCAGCAGCTTACCCGGGCGGGAGGGACTGTACAATGAGCAGTTCTTC. Its protein product is CASSLPGREGLYNEQFF.

V gene TRBV6-5 combines with J gene TRBJ2-7, with D unclear. Germline V gene lookup returns CDR1 MNHEY and CDR2 SVGAGI. The germline V and J ends were trimmed by 1 base and 2 bases, with 12 bases remaining between them. The CDR3 contains 15 residues. Written as DNA, the CDR3 is TGTGCCAGCAGTTACTTCCAGAGTGGAGCCTACGAGCAGTACTTC. Protein sequence: CASSYFQSGAYEQYF.

This sequence joins TRBV10-2 and TRBJ2-5; D is uncertain. Trimming pared 11 bases from V and 5 bases from J, leaving 12 bases between. CDR3 length: 11 amino acids. Germline lookup yields CDR1 WSHSY and CDR2 SAAADI. This CDR3 reads CAGREGETQYF. CDR3 nucleotide sequence: TGCGCCGGAAGGGAAGGGGAGACCCAGTACTTC.

This chain links TRBV7-9 with TRBJ1-5; TRBD1 matches at 9 bases. V trimming: 5 bases; J trimming: 7 bases; junction bases outside the gene matches: 6. The CDR3 runs to 14 residues. Looked up from germline, CDR1 is SEHNR and CDR2 is FQNEAQ (reference sequence). CDR3 sequence (DNA): TGTGCCAGCAGCCTAGGGACAGGGCAACAGCCCCAGCATTTT. Its translation: CASSLGTGQQPQHF.

This clone has at least ten counts. The rearrangement uses TRBV27 and TRBJ2-3; weak D call: TRBD1 (6 bases). Germline loops: CDR1 MNHEY, CDR2 SMNVEV (reference sequence). The CDR3 totals 15 residues. V was shortened by 0 bases and J by 2 bases, with 9 bases between the two germline ends. In DNA, the CDR3 is TGTGCCAGCAGTTTATCCTGGGGGCCCACAGATACGCAGTATTTT. Residues: CASSLSWGPTDTQYF.

V and J are TRBV7-6 and TRBJ2-3; D gene unclear. The CDR3 extends over 14 amino acids. Germline values: CDR1 SGHVS, CDR2 FNYEAQ. The V and J ends lost 3 bases and 6 bases respectively, with 13 bases between them. CDR3: CASSFGPNPDTQYF. As DNA, the CDR3 is TGTGCCAGCAGCTTTGGCCCAAACCCGGATACGCAGTATTTT.

V and J are TRBV7-9 and TRBJ2-7; tentative D call: TRBD1 (5 bases). This CDR3 region has 12 residues. Trimming left V 5 bases short and J 6 bases short, with 11 bases between. Germline CDR1 is SEHNR and CDR2 is FQNEAQ (reference sequence). CDR3 sequence (DNA): TGTGCCAGCAGCCAGGACATGCCCGAGCAGTACTTC. Protein: CASSQDMPEQYF.

The chain couples TRBV29-1 to TRBJ2-1, with D possibly being TRBD2 (7 bases). Germline assignment: CDR1 SQVTM and CDR2 ANQGSEA. Trimming removed 3 bases at V and 5 bases at J, with 23 bases between. This CDR3 spans 17 amino acids. The CDR3 is CSVDISRGHRTDNEQFF. The DNA of the CDR3 is TGCAGCGTTGACATATCGCGGGGGCACCGAACTGACAATGAGCAGTTCTTC.